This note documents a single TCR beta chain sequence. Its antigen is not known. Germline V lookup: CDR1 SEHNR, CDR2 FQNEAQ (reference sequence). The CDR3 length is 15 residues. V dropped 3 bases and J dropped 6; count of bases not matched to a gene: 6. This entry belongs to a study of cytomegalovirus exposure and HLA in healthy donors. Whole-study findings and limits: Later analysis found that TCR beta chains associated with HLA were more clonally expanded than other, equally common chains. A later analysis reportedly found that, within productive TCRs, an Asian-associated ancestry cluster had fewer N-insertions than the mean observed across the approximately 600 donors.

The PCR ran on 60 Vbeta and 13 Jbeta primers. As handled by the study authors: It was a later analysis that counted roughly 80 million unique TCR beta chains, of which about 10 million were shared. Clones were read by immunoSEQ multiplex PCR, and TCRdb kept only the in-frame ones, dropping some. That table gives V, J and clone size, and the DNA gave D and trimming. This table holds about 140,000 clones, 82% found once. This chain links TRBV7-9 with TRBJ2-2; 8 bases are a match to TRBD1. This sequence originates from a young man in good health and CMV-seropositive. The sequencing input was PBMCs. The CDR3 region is CASSLGQVYPGELFF. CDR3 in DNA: TGTGCCAGCAGCTTGGGACAGGTCTACCCCGGGGAGCTGTTTTTT.